The entry that follows covers one T cell receptor (beta chain) sequence. It lacks a known antigen. No qualities accompany the bases; no much larger clone lies one base away. These data belong to a study of shared T cell receptors in the human thymus (dated by TCRdb to 2020 to 2023). Study-level background: The study examined how self-reactive, shared T-cell receptor alpha chains are generated in the human thymus.

The library was obtained by the immunoSEQ multiplex PCR assay. TCRdb took over this immuneACCESS table, retaining in-frame rearrangements with V and J assigned. Such tables are incomplete; in checked studies, under half of the missing clones stem from an unresolved V gene, and the remainder is unexplained. For this sample there are 700,000 or so clones; 80% to 90% appear just once. The top ten constitute around 0.01% of the sample. V and J are truncated by 1 base and 8 bases respectively, leaving an intervening sequence of 14 bases. Based on the germline V gene, the CDR1 and CDR2 sequences are SGHAT and FQNNGV. The CDR3 has 14 amino acids, counting the end cysteine and phenylalanine. The entry retains the CDR3 DNA only, 42 bases that are in frame from base 1. The sample was also linked to a second study, of human thymus T cells. Reported in the second study: Immunologically healthy infants undergoing open corrective cardiac surgery for congenital heart defects in Finland were used as donors. The thymus tissue came from surgical resects taken out during corrective cardiac surgery. V and J gene segment usage appeared biased in both thymic and peripheral blood repertoires. Highly overlapping thymic TCR repertoires among unrelated individuals were reported in the related research. The study described the TCR alpha and beta repertoires in about eight infant thymus samples and a few matching peripheral blood samples. The cohort included over five male and a couple of female infants, with donor ages spanning 7 to 244 days. Thymocytes were mechanically released from the tissue and were stored as pellets of about 9.5-33 million cells at -70 degrees C. A QIAsymphony instrument was used to extract genomic DNA from frozen cell pellets. The immunoSEQ multiplex PCR assay was used to amplify the TCRB and TCRAD loci from a standardized quantity of quality-controlled genomic DNA. The amplicons covered the V(D)J region and were long enough to include the CDR3 and to identify the V and J genes. Amplicon sequencing was performed on an Illumina platform through the commercial immunoSEQ service. Corrections for primer bias and sequencing errors followed previously described methods, while TCRAD and TCRB definitions were based on the IMGT database. immunoSEQ Analyzer 3.0 and VDJTools were used for repertoire analysis, which covered basic statistics, V/J segment usage, diversity estimates, rarefaction and pairwise overlap. Diversity was estimated using the Chao1, ChaoE, Efron-Thisted, Shannon and inverse Simpson indices, and was also estimated on datasets down-sampled to the size of the smallest sample. Repertoire overlap was determined by strict matching of CDR3 nucleotide sequence, V gene and J gene, and Jaccard-based multidimensional scaling clustering was applied. On average, thymus samples gave 750,000 to 1,000,000 unique TCRB clonotypes, whereas blood samples gave about 84,000.

The source material was thymocytes. Recombination connected TRBV11-2 to TRBJ1-2; no D segment can be confidently identified. This receptor was obtained from a girl less than two years old with a congenital heart defect. Donor details come from another sample of the same person, matched by shared clones. The base sequence is TGTGCCAGCAGCTTAGTCGGGATCTTGGGAGGCTACACCTTC. Translated, it gives CASSLVGILGGYTF.